The sequence of this TCR beta chain was determined in a study of glioma-infiltrating T cells after dendritic cell vaccination. Study-level information: Patients had newly diagnosed or recurrent glioblastoma and received dendritic cell vaccines. Study findings and constraints: TCR clonality showed no direct relationship with survival.

Selection required adequate fresh-frozen tumor tissue plus more than two years' survival data. The CDR3 contains 19 residues. J gave up 7 bases and V 4 bases, and 13 bases lay outside the gene matches. Germline V CDR1 and CDR2: SGHTA, FQGNSA. The immunoSEQ assay amplified TCRB CDR3 from up to roughly 2 ug DNA. Produced via immunoSEQ multiplex PCR; TCRdb's table is partial and in-frame only. The data contain fewer than 100,000 clones, 80% to 90% of them singletons. Comments on this clone: Its specificity is unknown.

This receptor was taken from a human donor with glioblastoma. J is TRBJ2-2 and V is TRBV7-2; 15 bases map to TRBD2. Sequencing was performed on blood, taken before dendritic cell vaccination. This chain's CDR3 is CASSSGLAGGQPRGGELFF. As DNA, the CDR3 is TGTGCCAGCAGCTCGGGACTAGCGGGGGGTCAACCGAGGGGCGGGGAGCTGTTTTTT.